This note documents a single T cell receptor beta chain sequence. The CDR3 loop spans 12 amino acids. The V and J ends lost 2 bases and 8 bases, in that order; junction bases with no gene match: 1. Germline V gene lookup returns CDR1 SEHNR and CDR2 FQNEAQ (reference sequence). The sample comes from a study of blood T cell repertoires in COVID-19. Only in-frame clones appear in the TCRdb table, and some are missing; sequencing was by immunoSEQ multiplex PCR. This sample has about 180,000 clones, with around 79% found just once. The sequencing sample was made of peripheral blood. The genes are TRBV7-9 and TRBJ1-1; 8 nucleotides match TRBD1. The clonotype comes from a woman between 65 and 79 years old with acute or convalescent COVID-19. CDR3 DNA: TGTGCCAGCAGCTTATACAGGGGGGAAGCTTTCTTT. Residues: CASSLYRGEAFF.